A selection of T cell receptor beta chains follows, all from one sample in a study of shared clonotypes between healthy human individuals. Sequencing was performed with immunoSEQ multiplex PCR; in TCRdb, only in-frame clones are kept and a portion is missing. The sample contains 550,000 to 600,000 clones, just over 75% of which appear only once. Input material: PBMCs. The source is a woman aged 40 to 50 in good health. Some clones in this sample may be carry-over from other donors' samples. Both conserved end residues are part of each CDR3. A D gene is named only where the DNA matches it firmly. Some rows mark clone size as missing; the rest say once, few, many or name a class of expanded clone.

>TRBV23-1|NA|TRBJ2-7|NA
TGCGCCAGCAAGGGACCCCGGGAAAGCTACTACGAGCAGTACTTC
CASKGPRESYYEQYF
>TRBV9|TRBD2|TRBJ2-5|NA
TGTGCCAGCAGCCCAAGCGGGAGGGCCAACCAAGAGACCCAGTACTTC
CASSPSGRANQETQYF
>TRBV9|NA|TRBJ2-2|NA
TGTGCCAGCAGCGTAGACGCGGGAAGGAACACCGGGGAGCTGTTTTTT
CASSVDAGRNTGELFF
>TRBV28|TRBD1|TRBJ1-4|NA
TGTGCCAGCACCACCGGGACAGGGAGTGAAAAACTGTTTTTT
CASTTGTGSEKLFF
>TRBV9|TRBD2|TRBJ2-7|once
TGTGCCAGCAGCGCCGGACTAGCGTCCTCCTACGAGCAGTACTTC
CASSAGLASSYEQYF
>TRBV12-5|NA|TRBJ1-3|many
TGTGCTAGTGGTTTGCCACCCCTGAAAGTAAGCCTCTCTGGAAACACCATATATTTT
CASGLPPLKVSLSGNTIYF
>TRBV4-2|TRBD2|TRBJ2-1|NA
TGTGCCAGCAGCCAAGATATGGGGGAGGGCCCTACCAATGAGCAGTTCTTC
CASSQDMGEGPTNEQFF
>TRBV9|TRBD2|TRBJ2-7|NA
TGTGCCAGCAGCGTAGCGGGTAGCGGGAGGGGATCCTACGAGCAGTACTTC
CASSVAGSGRGSYEQYF
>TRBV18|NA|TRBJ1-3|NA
TGTGCCAGCTCACCACCGGGACAAGGAAACACCATATATTTT
CASSPPGQGNTIYF
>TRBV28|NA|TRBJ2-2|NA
TGTGCCAGCATCCAGCGGGACACCGGGGAGCTGTTTTTT
CASIQRDTGELFF
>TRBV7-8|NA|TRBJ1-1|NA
TGTGCCAGCAGCTTAGCGCTCGCGTCTGAAGCTTTCTTT
CASSLALASEAFF
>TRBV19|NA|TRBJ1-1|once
TGTGCCAGTAGTACCCAGGGAGGGGTAACTGAAGCTTTCTTT
CASSTQGGVTEAFF
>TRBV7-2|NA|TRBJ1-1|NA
TGTGCCAGCAGCTTAATCGGTCACATCCTTAGGGACACTGAAGCTTTCTTT
CASSLIGHILRDTEAFF
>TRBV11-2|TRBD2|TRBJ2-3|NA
TGTGCCAGCAGCCAAGTAAGCGGGAGGGCGGCAGATACGCAGTATTTT
CASSQVSGRAADTQYF
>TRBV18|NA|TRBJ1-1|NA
TGTGCCAGCTCACCGGCCGGAGGTACTGAAGCTTTCTTT
CASSPAGGTEAFF
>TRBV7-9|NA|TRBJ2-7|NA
TGTGCCAGCAGCTTCGAGGCAGGCATAGACTACGAGCAGTACTTC
CASSFEAGIDYEQYF
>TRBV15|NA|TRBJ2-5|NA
TGTGCCACCAGCAGCGCGGACAAGGGCACAGAGACCCAGTACTTC
CATSSADKGTETQYF
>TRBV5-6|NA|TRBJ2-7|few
TGTGCCAGCAGCTTATTCTCCTACGAGCAGTACTTC
CASSLFSYEQYF
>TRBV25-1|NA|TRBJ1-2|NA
TGTGCCAGCATAGGGGGGGGGCCCTATGGCTACACCTTC
CASIGGGPYGYTF
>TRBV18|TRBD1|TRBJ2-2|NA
TGTGCCAGCTCACCATTTGAAGGGGGCCAGGCGAACACCGGGGAGCTGTTTTTT
CASSPFEGGQANTGELFF
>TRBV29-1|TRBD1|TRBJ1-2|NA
TGCAGCGTCGGACAGGGGGCCAACTATGGCTACACCTTC
CSVGQGANYGYTF
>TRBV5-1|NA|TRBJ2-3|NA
TGCGCCAGCAGCCTAGCGCCGAACACAGATACGCAGTATTTT
CASSLAPNTDTQYF
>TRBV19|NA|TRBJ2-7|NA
TGTGCCAGTAGTCGGGGATACGAGCAGTACTTC
CASSRGYEQYF
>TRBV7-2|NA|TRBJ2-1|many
TGTGCCAGCAGTCGGGACCTCCTCTCCTACAATGAGCAGTTCTTC
CASSRDLLSYNEQFF
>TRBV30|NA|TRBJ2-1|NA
TGTGCCTGGAGTGGGGTTTTCAATGAGCAGTTCTTC
CAWSGVFNEQFF
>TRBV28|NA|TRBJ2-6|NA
TGTGCCAGCACCGACCCCGGCCTCCTGAGGGCCAACGTCCTGACTTTC
CASTDPGLLRANVLTF
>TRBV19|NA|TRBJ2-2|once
TGTGCCAGTAGTATATCCAAGAACACCGGGGAGCTGTTTTTT
CASSISKNTGELFF
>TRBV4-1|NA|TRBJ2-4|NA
TGCGCCAGCAGCCAAGCGGGCTCCTCGCGGAGCAAAAACATTCAGTACTTC
CASSQAGSSRSKNIQYF
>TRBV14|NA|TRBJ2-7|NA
TGTGCCAGCAGCCAAGGAGGGCAGGTGAGCCGCCGGGGATACGAGCAGTACTTC
CASSQGGQVSRRGYEQYF
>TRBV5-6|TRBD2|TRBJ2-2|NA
TGTGCCAGCAGCTGGCTAGCGGGAGGGAACACCGGGGAGCTGTTTTTT
CASSWLAGGNTGELFF
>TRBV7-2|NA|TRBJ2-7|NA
TGTGCCAGCAGCTTAGTAATAGGGTCAACCTACGAGCAGTACTTC
CASSLVIGSTYEQYF
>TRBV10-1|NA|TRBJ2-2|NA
TGCGCCAGCAGTGACCCTGCCCGGGCCGGGGAGCTGTTTTTT
CASSDPARAGELFF
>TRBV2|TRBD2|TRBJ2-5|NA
TGTGCCGGCAGTACCGGGACTAGCGGCCAAGAGACCCAGTACTTC
CAGSTGTSGQETQYF
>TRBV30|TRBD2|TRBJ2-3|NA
TGTGCCTGGAGTGGTAGCGGGGCTATAACAGATACGCAATATTTT
CAWSGSGAITDTQYF
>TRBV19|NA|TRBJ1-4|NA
TGTGCCAGTAGTCCTGGTGGAGCGCCGATTAATGAAAAACTGTTTTTT
CASSPGGAPINEKLFF
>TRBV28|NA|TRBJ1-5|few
TGTGCCAGCAGTGCCGGGACACAGCCTGATCAGCCCCAGCATTTT
CASSAGTQPDQPQHF
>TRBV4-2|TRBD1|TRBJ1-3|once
TGTGCCAGCAGCCCCTTGACAGGGGGCGGTGGAAACACCATATATTTT
CASSPLTGGGGNTIYF
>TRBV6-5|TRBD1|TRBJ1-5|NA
TGTGCCAGCAGTTACGACAGGGGGTCAGGCAATCAGCCCCAGCATTTT
CASSYDRGSGNQPQHF
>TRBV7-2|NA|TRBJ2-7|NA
TGTGCCAGCAGCTTAGGTCAGGGGTCGATATACGAGCAGTACTTC
CASSLGQGSIYEQYF
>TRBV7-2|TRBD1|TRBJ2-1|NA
TGTGCCAGCAGCGACAGGACAGGGTACAATGAGCAGTTCTTC
CASSDRTGYNEQFF
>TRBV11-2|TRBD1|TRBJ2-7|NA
TGTGCCAGCAGCCCAATACCGGGACAGGGGTCCTACGAGCAGTACTTC
CASSPIPGQGSYEQYF
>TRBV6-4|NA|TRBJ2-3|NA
TGTGCCAGCAGTTCAACTGGGACTACAGATACGCAGTATTTT
CASSSTGTTDTQYF
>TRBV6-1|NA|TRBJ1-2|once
TGTGCCAGCAGCCCCAGGAGTGTAGGGTATGGCTACACCTTC
CASSPRSVGYGYTF